The 32 T cell receptor beta chains presented below share a single source sample, sequenced in a study of cytomegalovirus exposure and HLA in healthy donors. PCR employed 60 Vbeta and 13 Jbeta primers. TCRdb's copy holds only in-frame clones and misses some; the assay was immunoSEQ multiplex PCR. The sample carries some 120,000 clones, more than 60% recorded once. The specimen was PBMCs. Receptor source: a woman between 35 and 50 years old in good health and CMV-seropositive.

The chain recombines TRBV27 with TRBJ2-7; D ambiguous. The CDR3 sequence is 15 residues long. V lost 5 bases and J 0 bases, leaving 14 bases between the germline ends. Germline lookup yields CDR1 MNHEY and CDR2 SMNVEV (reference sequence). For the CDR3, the DNA is TGTGCCAGCAGTCAGACTGGTCGTAACTCCTACGAGCAGTACTTC. Protein: CASSQTGRNSYEQYF.

The sample holds a few counts of this clone. The chain links TRBV5-1 to TRBJ2-6; maybe TRBD2 (5 bases). Germline assignment: CDR1 SGHRS and CDR2 YFSETQ. V lost 3 bases, J lost 0 bases, and 10 bases lay in between. This CDR3 spans 16 amino acids. The CDR3 DNA is TGCGCCAGCAGCTCCCACGGGAACTCTGGGGCCAACGTCCTGACTTTC. As protein: CASSSHGNSGANVLTF.

The chain has TRBV4-1 and TRBJ2-5, with D maybe TRBD2 (6 bases). TRBJ2-7 explains the end of the DNA better; the J call may be wrong. Germline V gene data show CDR1 as MGHRA and CDR2 as YSYEKL. CDR3 length: 15 residues. CDR3 sequence (DNA): TGCGCCAGCAGCCCGGGGTCAGGCGGGGCCTACGAGCAGTACTTC. Translated: CASSPGSGGAYEQYF.

V is TRBV5-1 and J is TRBJ1-2, with D unclear. Germline CDR1 reads SGHRS; CDR2 reads YFSETQ. V was cut by 3 bases and J by 4 bases, with 7 bases left in between. This CDR3 contains 12 residues. CDR3 in amino acids: CASSSGFYGYTF. The DNA of the CDR3 is TGCGCCAGCAGCTCGGGTTTCTATGGCTACACCTTC.

The chain joins TRBV4-3 to TRBJ1-6; possible D gene TRBD1, 5 bases. Trimming removed 1 base at V and 5 bases at J, with 15 bases between. Germline assignment: CDR1 LGHNA and CDR2 YSLEER. The CDR3 is 17 residues long. CDR3 nucleotide sequence: TGCGCCAGCAGCCAAGGTGGTCCAGGGTCGAATAATTCACCCCTCCACTTT. It translates to CASSQGGPGSNNSPLHF.

CDR3 DNA sequence: TGTGCCAGCAGCTTTACCGGGTCCTATGGAAACACCATATATTTT. Translating it yields CASSFTGSYGNTIYF. The chain carries TRBV7-9 and TRBJ1-3; D is uncertain. This CDR3 has 15 amino acids. V lost 3 bases, J lost 3 bases, and 12 bases lay in between. Germline CDR1 reads SEHNR; CDR2 reads FQNEAQ (reference sequence).

This clone appeared once. The rearrangement links TRBV18 to TRBJ2-7; no reliable D call. Germline lookup yields CDR1 KGHSH and CDR2 LQKENI. The germline V and J ends were trimmed by 5 bases and 7 bases, with 15 bases remaining between them. The length of the CDR3 is 13 residues. CDR3 sequence reads: CASSSAGSKEQYF. The CDR3 DNA reads as TGTGCCAGCTCATCGGCAGGCTCTAAAGAGCAGTACTTC.

V gene TRBV2 combines with J gene TRBJ2-1; D may be TRBD1 (5 bases). The germline V and J ends were trimmed by 4 bases and 10 bases, with 17 bases remaining between them. The germline V gene has CDR1 SNHLY and CDR2 FYNNEI. CDR3 length: 14 residues. The DNA of the CDR3 is TGTGCCAGCAGTGTATCAGGGTATGGCAGGGAGCAGTTCTTC. Translating it yields CASSVSGYGREQFF.

V usage is TRBV7-9 and J usage is TRBJ1-3; 7 positions match TRBD1. V lost 5 bases, J lost 7 bases, and 14 bases stayed unmatched. The CDR3 totals 16 residues. Germline CDR1 and CDR2: SEHNR and FQNEAQ (reference sequence). The CDR3 region is CASSPTGTASSNTIYF. The CDR3 bases are TGTGCCAGCAGCCCAACCGGGACAGCGTCATCTAACACCATATATTTT.

The chain joins TRBV11-2 to TRBJ2-5; TRBD2 aligns across 7 bases. The germline gives CDR1 SGHAT, CDR2 FQNNGV. The V segment lost 3 bases and the J segment 5 bases; nucleotides outside the gene matches: 6. This CDR3 region has 14 residues. CDR3 sequence (DNA): TGTGCCAGCAGCTTCGGCGGGAGAAGGGAGACCCAGTACTTC. Translated, it gives CASSFGGRRETQYF.

The rearrangement uses TRBV7-2 and TRBJ2-7; 7 bases are shared with TRBD1. Looked up from germline, CDR1 is SGHTA and CDR2 is FQGNSA. The trim removed 5 bases at V and 3 bases at J, leaving 7 bases unmatched. The CDR3 has 14 residues. The CDR3 DNA reads TGTGCCAGCAGCGCCCAGGGGGTACGCTACGAGCAGTACTTC. Encoded protein: CASSAQGVRYEQYF. The whole variable domain, remainder taken from reference TRBV7-2 and TRBJ2-7, is GAGVSQSPSNKVTEKGKDVELRCDPISGHTALYWYRQSLGQGLEFLIYFQGNSAPDKSGLPSDRFSAERTGGSVSTLTIQRTQQEDSAVYLCASSAQGVRYEQYFGPGTRLTVT.

The chain uses TRBV27 and TRBJ1-2; D remains ambiguous. The length of the CDR3 is 16 residues. Trimming pared 4 bases from V and 8 bases from J, leaving 23 bases between. CDR1 MNHEY and CDR2 SMNVEV come from the germline V gene (reference sequence). CDR3 in DNA: TGTGCCAGCAGTTCATCTCTTCCCCGGGGAAAGGGAGGCTACACCTTC. Residues: CASSSSLPRGKGGYTF.

The V and J genes are TRBV7-9 and TRBJ1-5, with D possibly TRBD1 on 5 matching bases. Germline V gives CDR1 SEHNR, CDR2 FQNEAQ (reference sequence). The CDR3 has 14 residues. V shed 5 bases and J shed 6 bases, with 14 bases lying between them. The CDR3 spells CASSASPGPQPQHF. The DNA of the CDR3 is TGTGCCAGCAGCGCAAGTCCAGGGCCTCAGCCCCAGCATTTT.

The chain carries TRBV13 and TRBJ2-2, with TRBD1 matching over 7 bases. Trimming cost V 0 bases and J 6 bases; bases outside gene matches: 4. This CDR3 has 15 residues. Germline V CDR1 and CDR2: PRHDT, FYEKMQ (reference sequence). CDR3 sequence reads: CASSLGPGQPGELFF. The CDR3 DNA reads TGTGCCAGCAGCTTAGGCCCGGGACAGCCCGGGGAGCTGTTTTTT.

This chain links TRBV11-2 with TRBJ1-1, with D unresolved. This CDR3 is 15 amino acids long. Trimming took 1 base from V and 2 from J, leaving 11 bases between them. The germline gives CDR1 SGHAT, CDR2 FQNNGV. CDR3 sequence (DNA): TGTGCCAGCAGCTTAGGGCTAGGCATCAACACTGAAGCTTTCTTT. Translating gives CASSLGLGINTEAFF.

This clone came up a few times. This chain uses TRBV29-1 with TRBJ2-1; 16 bases align to TRBD2. Unmatched junction bases numbered 4, after V lost 5 bases and J lost 0 bases. The germline CDR1 and CDR2 sequences are SQVTM and ANQGSEA. The length of the CDR3 is 17 residues. CDR3 in DNA: TGCAGCGTTCCGGGACTAGCGGGAGGGCACTCCTACAATGAGCAGTTCTTC. This sequence encodes CSVPGLAGGHSYNEQFF.

This clone was counted between two and nine times. V and J are TRBV19 and TRBJ2-1; 7 positions match TRBD2. Per germline, CDR1 LNHDA and CDR2 SQIVND (reference sequence). This CDR3 contains 15 residues. V lost 3 bases, J lost 3 bases, and 5 bases stayed unmatched. The CDR3 sequence: CASSILAGDYNEQFF. DNA of the CDR3: TGTGCCAGTAGTATTCTTGCGGGAGACTACAATGAGCAGTTCTTC.

The CDR3 is CASSPPGLPRGNEQFF. CDR3 sequence (DNA): TGTGCCAGCAGTCCACCGGGACTACCGCGTGGCAATGAGCAGTTCTTC. This sequence joins TRBV27 and TRBJ2-1; 7 nucleotides agree with TRBD2. The CDR3 is 16 amino acids. Per germline, CDR1 MNHEY and CDR2 SMNVEV (reference sequence). V shed 5 bases, J shed 6 bases, and the junction held 13 bases outside the gene matches.

The DNA of the CDR3 is TGTGCCAGCAGCCTCGACAGGGCCCAGCCCCAGCATTTT. It is translated as CASSLDRAQPQHF. This chain links TRBV6-5 with TRBJ1-5; 7 nucleotides align to TRBD1. This CDR3 contains 13 residues. The germline gives CDR1 MNHEY, CDR2 SVGAGI. V lost 6 bases and J lost 7; bases outside the gene matches: 6.

V is TRBV5-1 and J is TRBJ2-3; 7 bases match TRBD1. The V segment lost 5 bases and the J segment 1 base; nucleotides outside the gene matches: 4. The CDR3 has 14 amino acids. The germline CDR1 and CDR2 sequences are SGHRS and YFSETQ. CDR3: CASRKDRGTDTQYF. The CDR3 bases are TGCGCCAGCAGAAAAGACAGGGGCACAGATACGCAGTATTTT.

The chain links TRBV10-3 to TRBJ1-5, with TRBD1 matching over 8 bases. V shed 10 bases and J 4 bases; nucleotides not matched to a gene: 9. CDR3 length equals 14 residues. Germline CDR1 reads ENHRY; CDR2 reads SYGVKD. CDR3 in amino acids: CATRGQAENQPQHF. The CDR3 DNA is TGTGCCACGAGGGGACAGGCGGAAAATCAGCCCCAGCATTTT.

The V call is TRBV29-1, the J call TRBJ2-1; D might be TRBD2 (6 bases). Germline V lookup: CDR1 SQVTM, CDR2 ANQGSEA. Trimming left V 3 bases short and J 1 base short, with 10 bases between. The CDR3 is 14 amino acids. The CDR3 loop is CSVDARGSYNEQFF. CDR3 nucleotides: TGCAGCGTTGATGCTCGGGGGTCCTACAATGAGCAGTTCTTC.

As to this clone: This CDR3 is also generated by other DNA sequences in the sample. The chain couples TRBV30 to TRBJ1-5; perhaps TRBD1 as D (5 bases). This CDR3 has 15 residues. Trimming removed 0 bases at V and 4 bases at J, with 13 bases between. CDR1 is GTSNPN, CDR2 SVGIG, per germline (reference sequence). The CDR3 DNA sequence: TGTGCCTGGAGTGTACGGGGGGGAGGTAATCAGCCCCAGCATTTT. Encoded protein: CAWSVRGGGNQPQHF.

The chain combines TRBV4-1 with TRBJ1-3; D unresolved. The germline V gene has CDR1 MGHRA and CDR2 YSYEKL. The CDR3 spans 18 residues. The ends were cut back, 3 bases at V and 0 bases at J, with 18 bases in the middle. The chain's CDR3 is CASSHLDMGLLSGNTIYF. As DNA, the CDR3 is TGCGCCAGCAGCCATCTCGACATGGGCCTCCTCTCTGGAAACACCATATATTTT.

The rearrangement uses TRBV11-3 and TRBJ2-5; tentative D call: TRBD1 (6 bases). The CDR3 is 15 residues long. CDR1 is SGHNT, CDR2 YENEEA, per germline. Trimming removed 5 bases at V and 2 bases at J, with 15 bases between. The CDR3 reads CASSARKGQQETQYF. In DNA, the CDR3 is TGTGCCAGCAGCGCCCGCAAAGGACAGCAAGAGACCCAGTACTTC.

The chain uses TRBV7-2 and TRBJ1-2; no firm D call. V was shortened by 1 base and J by 2 bases, with 8 bases between the two germline ends. Germline V gene sequence: CDR1 SGHTA, CDR2 FQGNSA. The CDR3 length is 14 residues. CDR3 region: CASSLVIQNYGYTF. The CDR3 DNA reads as TGTGCCAGCAGCTTAGTTATACAGAACTATGGCTACACCTTC.

This clone was seen a few times. This chain joins TRBV27 and TRBJ1-5, with 7 positions matching TRBD1. The CDR3 sequence is 15 residues long. Germline CDR1 and CDR2: MNHEY and SMNVEV (reference sequence). V dropped 4 bases and J dropped 0; count of bases not matched to a gene: 3. The CDR3 here is CASSSDRNSNQPQHF. CDR3 sequence (DNA): TGTGCCAGCAGTTCGGACAGGAATAGCAATCAGCCCCAGCATTTT.

The chain combines TRBV9 with TRBJ1-4, with D tentatively TRBD1 (5 bases). The CDR3 covers 15 residues. Germline loops: CDR1 SGDLS, CDR2 YYNGEE. Trimming pared 2 bases from V and 4 bases from J, leaving 12 bases between. The CDR3 nucleotides read TGTGCCAGCAGCGTTTCAGACAGTTTTAATGAAAAACTGTTTTTT. Its translation is CASSVSDSFNEKLFF.

This rearrangement joins TRBV10-3 to TRBJ2-1; 9 nucleotides line up with TRBD2. CDR3 length: 15 amino acids. Trimming took 2 bases from V and 4 from J; bases not matched to a gene: 3. The germline V gene encodes CDR1 ENHRY and CDR2 SYGVKD. The CDR3 spells CAISEPGLAYNEQFF. The CDR3 DNA is TGTGCCATCAGTGAGCCGGGACTAGCTTACAATGAGCAGTTCTTC.

This clone has a handful of counts. The chain carries TRBV6-6 and TRBJ2-5; 10 bases align to TRBD1. V lost 0 bases to trimming and J lost 5 bases; unmatched junction nucleotides: 0. Looked up from germline, CDR1 is MNHNY and CDR2 is SVGAGI (reference sequence). The CDR3 has 14 amino acids. The CDR3 DNA is TGTGCCAGCAGTTACTCGGGACAGGGGGAGACCCAGTACTTC. It yields the protein CASSYSGQGETQYF.

The gene calls are TRBV18 and TRBJ1-1; no clear D gene. CDR1 and CDR2 from the germline V gene are KGHSH and LQKENI. This CDR3 spans 13 amino acids. Trimming took 3 bases from V and 3 from J, leaving 8 bases between them. CDR3 bases: TGTGCCAGCTCACCTTTACGGGACACTGAAGCTTTCTTT. Translating gives CASSPLRDTEAFF.

The rearrangement joins TRBV27 to TRBJ2-1, with D perhaps TRBD2 (6 bases). The CDR3 sequence is 12 residues long. CDR1 and CDR2 from the germline V gene are MNHEY and SMNVEV (reference sequence). Trimming took off 5 bases at V and 5 bases at J, with 7 bases between the two ends. The CDR3 loop reads CASSRGNNEQFF. DNA of the CDR3: TGTGCCAGCAGTCGGGGGAACAATGAGCAGTTCTTC.